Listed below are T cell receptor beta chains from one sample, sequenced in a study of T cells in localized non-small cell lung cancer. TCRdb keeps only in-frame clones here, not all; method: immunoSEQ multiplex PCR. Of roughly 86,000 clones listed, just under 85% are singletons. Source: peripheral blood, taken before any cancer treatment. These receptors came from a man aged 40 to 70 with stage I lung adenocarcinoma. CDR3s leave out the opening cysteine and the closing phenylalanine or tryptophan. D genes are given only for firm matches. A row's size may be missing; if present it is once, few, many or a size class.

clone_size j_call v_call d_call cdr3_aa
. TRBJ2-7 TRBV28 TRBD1 ASSPSGQGPRSGGISYEQY
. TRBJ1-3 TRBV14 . ASSPLGETGNTIY
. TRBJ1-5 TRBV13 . ASSLRVAGGNQPQH
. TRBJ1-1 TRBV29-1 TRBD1 SVTPGQGGGHTEAF
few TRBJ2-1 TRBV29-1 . SVERGRNEQF
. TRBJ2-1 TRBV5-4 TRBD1 ASSPGTGRTNYNEQF
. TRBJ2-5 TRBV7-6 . ASSQPTGLEVETQY
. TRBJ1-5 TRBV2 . ASTPTWDSNQPQH
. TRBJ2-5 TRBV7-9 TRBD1 ASSPEGARRAQY
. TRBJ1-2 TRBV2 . ASSLEGTNYGYT
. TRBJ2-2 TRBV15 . ATSRGQTGSTGELF
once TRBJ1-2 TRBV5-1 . ASSFGGAEIANYGYT
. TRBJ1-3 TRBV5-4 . ASSPGGVGNTIY
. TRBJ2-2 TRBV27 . ASSFLPTINTGELF
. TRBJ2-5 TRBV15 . ATSSGGRETQY
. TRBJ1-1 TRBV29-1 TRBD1 SVGKRQGEPGRYTEAF
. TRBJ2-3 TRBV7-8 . ASSPPRLGTDTQY
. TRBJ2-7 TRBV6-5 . ASIRNYEQY
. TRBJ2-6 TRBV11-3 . ASSRGGANVLT
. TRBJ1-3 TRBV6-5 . ASSYGKSGNTIY
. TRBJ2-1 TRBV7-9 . ASSSRSSYNEQF
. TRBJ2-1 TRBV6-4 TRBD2 ASSERGGGGDEQF
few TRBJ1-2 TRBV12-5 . ASGNSNYGYT
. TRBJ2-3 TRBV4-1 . ASSPDRTSLQDTQY
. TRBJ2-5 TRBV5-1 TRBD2 ASSLRTSGETQY
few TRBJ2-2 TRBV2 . ASRYENTGELF
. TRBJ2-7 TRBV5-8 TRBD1 ASSPGQGAYEQY
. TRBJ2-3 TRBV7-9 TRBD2 ASSSGTSDTDTQY
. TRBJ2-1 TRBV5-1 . ASSWDSREQF
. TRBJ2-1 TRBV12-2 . ASRLVGQVNSYNEQF
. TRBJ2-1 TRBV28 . ASSKSSYNEQF
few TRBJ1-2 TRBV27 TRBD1 ASSPGTGDGYT
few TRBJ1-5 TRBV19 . ASRIRGAGTQPQH
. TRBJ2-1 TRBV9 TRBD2 ASSVNRGGEYNEQF
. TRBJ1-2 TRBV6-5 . ASSSLRDYGYT
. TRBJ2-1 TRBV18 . ASSPLRENEQF
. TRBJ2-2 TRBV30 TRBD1 AWCSDRAGELF
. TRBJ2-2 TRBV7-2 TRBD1 ASSYRTGGTGELF
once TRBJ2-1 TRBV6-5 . ASSYRETAYNEQF
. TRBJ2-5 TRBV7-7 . ASSLQGTNQETQY
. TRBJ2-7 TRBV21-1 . ASNMTGGGEEQY
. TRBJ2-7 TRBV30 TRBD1 AWATGAGEQY
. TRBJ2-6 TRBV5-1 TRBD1 ASSLASGQGTGANVLT
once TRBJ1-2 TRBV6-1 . ASSDDFVAGRGYT
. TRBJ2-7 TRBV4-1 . ASSPLQGLSYEQY
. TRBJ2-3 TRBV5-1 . ASSLGGPTDTQY
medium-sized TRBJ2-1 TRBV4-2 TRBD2 ASSQVPYAGGAYDEQF